These 4 T cell receptor beta chains were sequenced from one sample in a study of cytomegalovirus exposure and HLA in healthy donors. Here immunoSEQ multiplex PCR was the method, and the copy in TCRdb shows in-frame clones only, minus some. The top ten clones hold roughly 4.2% of a sample with under 200,000 clones, over 85% of them seen once. Sequenced input: PBMCs. Receptors originate from a man aged 18 to 35 in good health and CMV-seropositive.

This clone was seen a few times. The chain joins TRBV2 to TRBJ2-7; no reliable D call. V was shortened by 4 bases and J by 4 bases, with 8 bases between the two germline ends. This CDR3 is 12 amino acids long. The germline V gene has CDR1 SNHLY and CDR2 FYNNEI. In DNA form, the CDR3 reads TGTGCCAGCAGTGGGGTAGCTTACGAGCAGTACTTC. Its protein product is CASSGVAYEQYF.

Notes on this clone: The germline gene is not matched at one end of the junction; a read error may be the cause. The V and J genes are TRBV6-5 and TRBJ1-1, with D hard to call. CDR1 MNHEY and CDR2 SVGAGI come from the germline V gene. The CDR3 consists of 14 residues. CDR3 loop: CASSYSGGNPEAFF. CDR3 DNA sequence: TGTGCCAGCAGTTACTCGGGAGGGAACCCTGAAGCTTTCTTT.

A few counts support this clone. V is TRBV5-6 and J is TRBJ2-1; 13 bases agree with TRBD2. V shed 4 bases and J 0 bases; nucleotides not matched to a gene: 10. The CDR3 covers 19 residues. In germline, CDR1 is SGHDT, CDR2 YYEEEE. CDR3 sequence reads: CASSRLAGGIVVSYNEQFF. The CDR3 DNA follows: TGTGCCAGCAGCCGACTAGCGGGAGGAATAGTGGTCTCCTACAATGAGCAGTTCTTC.

The chain carries TRBV11-3 and TRBJ2-1; the match to TRBD2 covers 9 bases. Germline values: CDR1 SGHNT, CDR2 YENEEA. The CDR3 consists of 14 residues. V lost 4 bases to trimming and J lost 9 bases; unmatched junction nucleotides: 7. The CDR3 spells CASSWGGRDGEQFF. The CDR3 DNA follows: TGTGCCAGCAGCTGGGGCGGGAGGGATGGTGAGCAGTTCTTC.